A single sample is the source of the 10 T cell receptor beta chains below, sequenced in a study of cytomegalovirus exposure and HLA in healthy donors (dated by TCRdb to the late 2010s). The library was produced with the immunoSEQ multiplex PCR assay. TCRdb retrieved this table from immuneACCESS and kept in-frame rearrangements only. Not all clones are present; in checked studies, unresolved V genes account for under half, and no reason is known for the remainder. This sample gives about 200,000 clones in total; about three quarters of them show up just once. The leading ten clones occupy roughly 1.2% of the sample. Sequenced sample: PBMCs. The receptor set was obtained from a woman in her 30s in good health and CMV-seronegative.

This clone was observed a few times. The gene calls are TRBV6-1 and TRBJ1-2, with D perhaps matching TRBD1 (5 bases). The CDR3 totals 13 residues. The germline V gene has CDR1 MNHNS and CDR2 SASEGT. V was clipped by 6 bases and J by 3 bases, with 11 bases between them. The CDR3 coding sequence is TGTGCCAGCAGCCCGTTGGGGCACTATGGCTACACCTTC. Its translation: CASSPLGHYGYTF.

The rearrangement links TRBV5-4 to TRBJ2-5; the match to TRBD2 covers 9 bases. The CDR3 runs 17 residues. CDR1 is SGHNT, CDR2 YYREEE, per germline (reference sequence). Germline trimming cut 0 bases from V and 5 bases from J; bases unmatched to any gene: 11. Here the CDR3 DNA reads TGTGCCAGCAGCTTGGCCTGGTATAGCGGGAGTGGTGAGACCCAGTACTTC. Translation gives CASSLAWYSGSGETQYF.

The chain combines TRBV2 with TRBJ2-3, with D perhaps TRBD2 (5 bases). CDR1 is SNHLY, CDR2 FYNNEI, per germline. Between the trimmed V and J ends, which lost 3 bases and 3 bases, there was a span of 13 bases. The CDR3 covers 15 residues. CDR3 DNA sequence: TGTGCCAGCAGTGAGAGGGTGACTTCAACAGATACGCAGTATTTT. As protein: CASSERVTSTDTQYF. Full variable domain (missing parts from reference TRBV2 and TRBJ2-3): EPEVTQTPSHQVTQMGQEVILRCVPISNHLYFYWYRQILGQKVEFLVSFYNNEISEKSEIFDDQFSVERPDGSNFTLKIRSTKLEDSAMYFCASSERVTSTDTQYFGPGTRLTVL.

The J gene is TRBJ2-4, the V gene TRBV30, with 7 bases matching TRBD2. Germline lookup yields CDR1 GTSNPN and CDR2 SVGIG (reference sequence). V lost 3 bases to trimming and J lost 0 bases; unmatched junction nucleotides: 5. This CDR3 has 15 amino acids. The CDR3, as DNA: TGTGCCTGGAGGGAAGCGGGATTAGCCAAAAACATTCAGTACTTC. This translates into CAWREAGLAKNIQYF.

The CDR3 DNA follows: TGTGCCAGCCATCGACAGGGGGCTATCGAGCAGTACTTC. Translation: CASHRQGAIEQYF. The chain combines TRBV6-1 with TRBJ2-7; 10 bases match TRBD1. V shed 8 bases, J shed 6 bases, and the junction held 7 bases outside the gene matches. Germline loops: CDR1 MNHNS, CDR2 SASEGT. This CDR3 has 13 amino acids.

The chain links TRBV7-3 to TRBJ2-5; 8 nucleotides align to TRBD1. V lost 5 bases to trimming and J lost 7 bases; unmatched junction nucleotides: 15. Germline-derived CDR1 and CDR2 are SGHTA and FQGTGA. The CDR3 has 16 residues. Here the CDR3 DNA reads TGTGCCAGCAGCCCCCAGGGGGCCGGAGTAAGGGGGACCCAGTACTTC. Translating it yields CASSPQGAGVRGTQYF.

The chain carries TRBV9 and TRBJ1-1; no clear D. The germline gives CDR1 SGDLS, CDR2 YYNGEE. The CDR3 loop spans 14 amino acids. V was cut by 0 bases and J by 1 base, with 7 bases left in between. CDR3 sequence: CASSVAVKNTEAFF. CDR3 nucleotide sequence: TGTGCCAGCAGCGTAGCGGTTAAGAACACTGAAGCTTTCTTT.

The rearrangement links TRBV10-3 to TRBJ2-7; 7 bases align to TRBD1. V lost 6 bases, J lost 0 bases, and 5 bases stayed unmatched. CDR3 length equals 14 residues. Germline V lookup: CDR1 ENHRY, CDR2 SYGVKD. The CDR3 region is CAISSGQTSYEQYF. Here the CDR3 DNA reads TGTGCCATCAGCTCGGGACAGACCTCCTACGAGCAGTACTTC.

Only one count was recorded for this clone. CDR3 nucleotides: TGTGCCAGCTCACCACCAAATTGGGGACAGATGAACACTGAAGCTTTCTTT. It encodes CASSPPNWGQMNTEAFF. The chain employs TRBV18 and TRBJ1-1; TRBD1 agrees at 7 bases. Germline values: CDR1 KGHSH, CDR2 LQKENI. The CDR3 totals 17 residues. V lost 0 bases and J lost 0; bases outside the gene matches: 7.

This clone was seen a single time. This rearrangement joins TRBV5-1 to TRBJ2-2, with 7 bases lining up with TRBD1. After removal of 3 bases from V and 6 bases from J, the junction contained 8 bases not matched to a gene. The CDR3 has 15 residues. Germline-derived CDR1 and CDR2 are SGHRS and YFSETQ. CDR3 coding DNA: TGCGCCAGCAGCTGGATTAATCAGGGGGCCGGGGAGCTGTTTTTT. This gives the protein CASSWINQGAGELFF.